The clone carrying this TCR beta chain was seen a few times. What it recognizes is unknown. Per the germline V gene, CDR1 is KGHSH and CDR2 is LQKENI. Trimming left V 6 bases short and J 3 bases short, with 12 bases between. The CDR3 is made up of 13 amino acids. The data derive from a study of T cell responses to AZD1222 COVID-19 vaccine. Study-level findings and limits: Repertoires were obtained only post-peak T cell response.

The protocol was immunoSEQ multiplex PCR, while the TCRdb copy is restricted to in-frame clones and leaves out a portion. This table holds approximately 100,000 clones, roughly nine tenths found once. Material: peripheral blood, obtained on day 0 of AZD1222 vaccination. The receptor was isolated from an adult in good health. The chain joins TRBV18 to TRBJ2-7, with D perhaps assigned TRBD1 or TRBD2 (5 bases each). In DNA, the CDR3 is TGTGCCAGCTCGCCCGGGACGAACTACGAGCAGTACTTC. Translated, it gives CASSPGTNYEQYF.